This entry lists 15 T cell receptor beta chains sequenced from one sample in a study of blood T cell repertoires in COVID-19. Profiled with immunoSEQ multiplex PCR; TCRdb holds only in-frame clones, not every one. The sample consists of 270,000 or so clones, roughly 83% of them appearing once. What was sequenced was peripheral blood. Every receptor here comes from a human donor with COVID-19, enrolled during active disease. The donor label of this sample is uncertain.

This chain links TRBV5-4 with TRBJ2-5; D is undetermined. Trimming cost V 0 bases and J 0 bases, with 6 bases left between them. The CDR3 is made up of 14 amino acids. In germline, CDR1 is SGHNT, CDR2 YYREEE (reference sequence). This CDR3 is CASSLEEYQETQYF. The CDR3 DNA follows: TGTGCCAGCAGCTTGGAGGAGTACCAAGAGACCCAGTACTTC.

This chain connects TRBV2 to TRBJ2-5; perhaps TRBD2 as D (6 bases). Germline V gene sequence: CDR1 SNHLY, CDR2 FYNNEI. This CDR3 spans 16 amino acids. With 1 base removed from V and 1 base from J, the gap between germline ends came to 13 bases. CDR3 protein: CASSEGRGRGQETQYF. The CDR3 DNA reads TGTGCCAGCAGTGAAGGGAGGGGCAGAGGCCAAGAGACCCAGTACTTC. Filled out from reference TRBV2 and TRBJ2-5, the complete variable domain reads EPEVTQTPSHQVTQMGQEVILRCVPISNHLYFYWYRQILGQKVEFLVSFYNNEISEKSEIFDDQFSVERPDGSNFTLKIRSTKLEDSAMYFCASSEGRGRGQETQYFGPGTRLLVL.

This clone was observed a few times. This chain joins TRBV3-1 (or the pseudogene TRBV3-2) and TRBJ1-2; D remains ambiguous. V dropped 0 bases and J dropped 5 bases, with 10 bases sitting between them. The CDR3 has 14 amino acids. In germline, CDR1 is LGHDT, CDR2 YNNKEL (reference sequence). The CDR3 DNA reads TGTGCCAGCAGCCAAGACGCGGGTCGGTATGGCTACACCTTC. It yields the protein CASSQDAGRYGYTF.

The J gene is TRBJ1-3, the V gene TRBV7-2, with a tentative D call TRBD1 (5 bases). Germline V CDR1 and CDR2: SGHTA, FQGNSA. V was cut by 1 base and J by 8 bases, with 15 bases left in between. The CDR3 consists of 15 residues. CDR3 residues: CASSLGGRDWDTIYF. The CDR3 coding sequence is TGTGCCAGCAGCTTAGGGGGCAGGGATTGGGACACCATATATTTT. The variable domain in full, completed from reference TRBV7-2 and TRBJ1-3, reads GAGVSQSPSNKVTEKGKDVELRCDPISGHTALYWYRQSLGQGLEFLIYFQGNSAPDKSGLPSDRFSAERTGGSVSTLTIQRTQQEDSAVYLCASSLGGRDWDTIYFGEGSWLTVV.

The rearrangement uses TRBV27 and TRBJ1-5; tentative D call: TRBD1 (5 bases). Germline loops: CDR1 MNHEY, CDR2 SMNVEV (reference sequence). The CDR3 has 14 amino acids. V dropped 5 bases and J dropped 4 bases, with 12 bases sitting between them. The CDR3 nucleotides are TGTGCCAGCAGTGAGGGACTGAATAATCAGCCCCAGCATTTT. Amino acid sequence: CASSEGLNNQPQHF.

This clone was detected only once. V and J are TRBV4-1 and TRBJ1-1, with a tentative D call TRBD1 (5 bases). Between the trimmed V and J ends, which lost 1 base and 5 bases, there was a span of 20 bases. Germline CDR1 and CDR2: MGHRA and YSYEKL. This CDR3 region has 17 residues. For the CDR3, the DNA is TGCGCCAGCAGCCAAGGTTCGTGGCACCAGGGATGGACTGAAGCTTTCTTT. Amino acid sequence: CASSQGSWHQGWTEAFF.

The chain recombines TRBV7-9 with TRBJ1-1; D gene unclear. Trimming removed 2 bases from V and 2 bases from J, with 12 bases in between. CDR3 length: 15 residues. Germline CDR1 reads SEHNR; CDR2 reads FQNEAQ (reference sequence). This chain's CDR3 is CASSLMPTVNTEAFF. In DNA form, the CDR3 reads TGTGCCAGCAGCTTAATGCCCACAGTTAACACTGAAGCTTTCTTT. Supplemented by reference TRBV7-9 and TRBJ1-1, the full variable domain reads DTGVSQNPRHKITKRGQNVTFRCDPISEHNRLYWYRQTLGQGPEFLTYFQNEAQLEKSRLLSDRFSAERPKGSFSTLEIQRTEQGDSAMYLCASSLMPTVNTEAFFGQGTRLTVV.

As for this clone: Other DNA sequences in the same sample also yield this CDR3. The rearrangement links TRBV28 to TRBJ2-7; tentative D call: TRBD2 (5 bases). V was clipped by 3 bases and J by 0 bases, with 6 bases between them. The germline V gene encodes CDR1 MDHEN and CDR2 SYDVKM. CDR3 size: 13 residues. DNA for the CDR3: TGTGCCAGCAGTTTGGGGAGCTCCTACGAGCAGTACTTC. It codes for CASSLGSSYEQYF.

CDR3 region: CASSLESGVQGPLFPTDTQYF. As DNA, the CDR3 is TGTGCCAGCAGCTTAGAATCCGGAGTACAGGGCCCCCTTTTTCCTACAGATACGCAGTATTTT. V gene TRBV11-3 combines with J gene TRBJ2-3, with D possibly being TRBD1 (6 bases). The CDR3 is 21 amino acids. Looked up from germline, CDR1 is SGHNT and CDR2 is YENEEA. Trimming removed 0 bases at V and 3 bases at J, with 28 bases between.

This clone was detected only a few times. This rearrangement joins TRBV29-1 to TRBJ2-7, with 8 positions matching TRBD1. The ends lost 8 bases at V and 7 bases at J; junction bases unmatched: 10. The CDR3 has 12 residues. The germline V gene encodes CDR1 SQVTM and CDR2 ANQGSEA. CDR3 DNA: TGCAGCATCGACAGGGGCTCGGGGGAGCAGTACTTC. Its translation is CSIDRGSGEQYF.

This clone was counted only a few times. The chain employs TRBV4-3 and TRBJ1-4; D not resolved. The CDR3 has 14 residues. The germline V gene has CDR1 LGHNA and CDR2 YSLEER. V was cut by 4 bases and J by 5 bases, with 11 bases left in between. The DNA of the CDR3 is TGCGCCAGCAGCCTTCGACAAGAGAATGAAAAACTGTTTTTT. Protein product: CASSLRQENEKLFF.

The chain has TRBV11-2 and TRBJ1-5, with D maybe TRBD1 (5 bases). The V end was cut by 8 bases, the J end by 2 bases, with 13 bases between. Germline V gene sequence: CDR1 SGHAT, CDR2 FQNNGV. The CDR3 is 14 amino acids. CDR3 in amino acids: CASARQRGNQPQHF. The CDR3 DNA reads TGTGCCAGCGCGCGACAGAGAGGCAATCAGCCCCAGCATTTT.

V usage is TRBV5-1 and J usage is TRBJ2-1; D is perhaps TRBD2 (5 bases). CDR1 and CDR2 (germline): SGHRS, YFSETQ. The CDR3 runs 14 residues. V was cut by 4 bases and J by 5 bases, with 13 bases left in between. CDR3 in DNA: TGCGCCAGCAGCCCTGGACTGAGCCACAATGAGCAGTTCTTC. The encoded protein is CASSPGLSHNEQFF.

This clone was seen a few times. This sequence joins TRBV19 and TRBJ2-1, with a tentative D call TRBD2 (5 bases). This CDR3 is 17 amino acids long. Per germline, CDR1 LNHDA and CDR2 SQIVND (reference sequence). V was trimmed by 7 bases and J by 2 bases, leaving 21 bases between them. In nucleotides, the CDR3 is TGTGCCAGTACGAGGGCCAGGCCCGACTCCACCTACAATGAGCAGTTCTTC. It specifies CASTRARPDSTYNEQFF.

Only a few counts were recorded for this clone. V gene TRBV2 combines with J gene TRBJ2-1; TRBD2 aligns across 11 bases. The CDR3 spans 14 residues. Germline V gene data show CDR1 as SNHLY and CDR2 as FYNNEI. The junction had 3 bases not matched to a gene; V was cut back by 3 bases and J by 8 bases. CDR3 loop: CASSDFSGRDEQFF. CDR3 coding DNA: TGTGCCAGCAGTGACTTTAGCGGGAGGGATGAGCAGTTCTTC. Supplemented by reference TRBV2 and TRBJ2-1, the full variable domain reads EPEVTQTPSHQVTQMGQEVILRCVPISNHLYFYWYRQILGQKVEFLVSFYNNEISEKSEIFDDQFSVERPDGSNFTLKIRSTKLEDSAMYFCASSDFSGRDEQFFGPGTRLTVL.